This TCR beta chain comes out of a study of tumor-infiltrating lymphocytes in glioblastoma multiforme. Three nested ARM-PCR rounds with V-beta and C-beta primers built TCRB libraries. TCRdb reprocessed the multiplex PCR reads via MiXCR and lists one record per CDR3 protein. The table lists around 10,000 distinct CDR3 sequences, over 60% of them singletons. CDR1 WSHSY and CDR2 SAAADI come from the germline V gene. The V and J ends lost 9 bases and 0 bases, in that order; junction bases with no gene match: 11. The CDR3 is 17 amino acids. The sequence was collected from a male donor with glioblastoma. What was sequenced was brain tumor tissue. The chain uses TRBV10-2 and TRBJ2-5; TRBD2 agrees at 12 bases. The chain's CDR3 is CARRTSGNPFYQETQYF. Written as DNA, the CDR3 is TGCGCCAGACGGACTAGCGGGAACCCGTTTTACCAAGAGACCCAGTACTTC.